The 21 T cell receptor beta chains given below trace back to one sample, sequenced in a study of cytomegalovirus exposure and HLA in healthy donors. The PCR was carried out with 60 Vbeta primers and 13 Jbeta primers. TCRdb's table, derived via immunoSEQ multiplex PCR, lists solely in-frame clones and lacks some. The sample carries around 68,000 clones, approximately 72% recorded once. The sequenced material came from PBMCs. These receptor sequences come from a woman aged 25 to 45 in good health and CMV-seropositive.

This chain uses TRBV10-3 with TRBJ1-2; D remains unclear. Germline lookup yields CDR1 ENHRY and CDR2 SYGVKD. The CDR3 extends over 17 amino acids. V was pared by 5 bases and J by 2 bases, with 21 bases between. CDR3 protein: CAISTLLAGSLNYGYTF. CDR3 nucleotide sequence: TGTGCCATCAGTACCTTACTGGCGGGGAGCTTAAACTATGGCTACACCTTC.

The chain employs TRBV6-1 and TRBJ1-2; no clear D gene. Germline V gene sequence: CDR1 MNHNS, CDR2 SASEGT. The CDR3 totals 16 residues. V dropped 2 bases and J dropped 2 bases, with 15 bases sitting between them. CDR3 in amino acids: CASSESGRHLNYGYTF. CDR3 bases: TGTGCCAGCAGTGAAAGCGGCAGGCACCTCAACTATGGCTACACCTTC.

The gene calls are TRBV9 and TRBJ2-3; D might be TRBD1 (6 bases). There are 17 residues in the CDR3. Per germline, CDR1 SGDLS and CDR2 YYNGEE. The V end was cut by 1 base, the J end by 0 bases, with 15 bases between. CDR3 nucleotide sequence: TGTGCCAGCAGCGTAAACAGGGACGAGACGAGCACAGATACGCAGTATTTT. Protein sequence: CASSVNRDETSTDTQYF. Using reference TRBV9 and TRBJ2-3 for the parts outside the CDR3, the full variable domain is DSGVTQTPKHLITATGQRVTLRCSPRSGDLSVYWYQQSLDQGLQFLIQYYNGEERAKGNILERFSAQQFPDLHSELNLSSLELGDSALYFCASSVNRDETSTDTQYFGPGTRLTVL.

This chain connects TRBV9 to TRBJ2-5; TRBD1 aligns across 8 bases. The better agreement between TRBJ2-7 and the DNA end casts doubt on the J call. CDR1 is SGDLS and CDR2 is YYNGEE in the germline V gene. The CDR3 runs 14 residues. The CDR3 here is CASSAGTGGYEQYF. CDR3 nucleotides: TGTGCCAGCAGCGCCGGGACAGGAGGATACGAGCAGTACTTC.

This sequence joins TRBV7-9 and TRBJ1-1; tentatively, D is TRBD1 (5 bases). Germline V gene sequence: CDR1 SEHNR, CDR2 FQNEAQ (reference sequence). Deletions cut 5 bases from V and 6 bases from J, with 16 bases between. The CDR3 sequence is 14 residues long. The CDR3 sequence: CASSAETAFAEAFF. The CDR3 region has the DNA TGTGCCAGCAGCGCCGAGACAGCGTTCGCTGAAGCTTTCTTT.

The rearrangement links TRBV10-3 to TRBJ2-7; a possible D gene is TRBD2 (5 bases). V shed 7 bases and J shed 7 bases, with 11 bases lying between them. The CDR3 loop spans 11 amino acids. CDR1 and CDR2 (germline): ENHRY, SYGVKD. CDR3 sequence (DNA): TGTGCCATCAAAGAGGGTGGAGAGCAGTACTTC. As protein: CAIKEGGEQYF.

The rearrangement uses TRBV5-1 and TRBJ2-2; 10 positions match TRBD2. The CDR3 is 16 residues long. V lost 0 bases to trimming and J lost 3 bases; unmatched junction nucleotides: 2. Germline assignment: CDR1 SGHRS and CDR2 YFSETQ. CDR3 in amino acids: CASSLGSGRDTGELFF. CDR3 bases: TGCGCCAGCAGCTTGGGAAGCGGGAGGGACACCGGGGAGCTGTTTTTT.

J is TRBJ2-2 and V is TRBV19; the match to TRBD1 covers 12 bases. J was trimmed by 4 bases and V by 6 bases; bases with no gene match: 6. Germline loops: CDR1 LNHDA, CDR2 SQIVND (reference sequence). The CDR3 contains 16 residues. The CDR3 reads CASSGTGGGSTGELFF. The CDR3 nucleotides are TGTGCCAGTAGCGGGACAGGGGGCGGGAGCACCGGGGAGCTGTTTTTT.

V usage is TRBV30 and J usage is TRBJ2-3; 11 bases are a match to TRBD1. Germline values: CDR1 GTSNPN, CDR2 SVGIG (reference sequence). V trimming: 5 bases; J trimming: 6 bases; junction bases outside the gene matches: 10. CDR3 length: 15 amino acids. CDR3 DNA: TGTGCCTGGGGTTTCTCTCGGGACAGGGGGGATACGCAGTATTTT. Translating it yields CAWGFSRDRGDTQYF.

This clone was seen a few times. J is TRBJ2-5 and V is TRBV11-2; weak D call: TRBD1 (6 bases). The J call may be in error: the DNA end matches TRBJ2-7 better. From germline, CDR1 is SGHAT and CDR2 FQNNGV. The CDR3 is 15 amino acids. Here the CDR3 reads CASSLEVGGGYEQYF. CDR3 nucleotides: TGTGCCAGCAGCTTAGAGGTTGGGGGCGGTTACGAGCAGTACTTC.

Only a few counts were recorded for this clone. The J gene is TRBJ2-5, the V gene TRBV30, with 9 nucleotides matching TRBD1. This CDR3 has 14 amino acids. Unmatched junction bases numbered 9, after V lost 5 bases and J lost 5 bases. Per germline, CDR1 GTSNPN and CDR2 SVGIG (reference sequence). The CDR3 sequence: CAWRPGTGRETQYF. The CDR3 region has the DNA TGTGCCTGGCGACCCGGGACAGGGCGGGAGACCCAGTACTTC.

The CDR3: CASSFTTGDSSYNEQFF. In DNA, the CDR3 is TGTGCCAGCAGCTTTACGACAGGGGATAGCTCCTACAATGAGCAGTTCTTC. The chain recombines TRBV7-6 with TRBJ2-1; 8 nucleotides align to TRBD1. This CDR3 spans 17 amino acids. Germline V lookup: CDR1 SGHVS, CDR2 FNYEAQ. Losses at the gene ends were 3 bases for V and 0 bases for J; bases not matched to a gene: 7.

The V call is TRBV7-2, the J call TRBJ2-1; 7 positions agree with TRBD2. Trimming cost V 5 bases and J 7 bases; bases outside gene matches: 8. The germline CDR1 and CDR2 sequences are SGHTA and FQGNSA. CDR3 length: 14 amino acids. The CDR3 nucleotides are TGTGCCAGCAGCCCACGGACTAGGGATAATGAGCAGTTCTTC. Protein: CASSPRTRDNEQFF.

The J gene is TRBJ1-2, the V gene TRBV11-2, with 9 nucleotides matching TRBD1. Germline V lookup: CDR1 SGHAT, CDR2 FQNNGV. V was clipped by 6 bases and J by 1 base; unmatched bases: 6. The CDR3 runs to 15 residues. This chain's CDR3 is CASRNGTGSNYGYTF. CDR3 nucleotides: TGTGCCAGCAGGAATGGGACAGGGAGTAACTATGGCTACACCTTC.

This chain joins TRBV4-3 and TRBJ2-4; 7 bases are shared with TRBD2. From germline, CDR1 is LGHNA and CDR2 YSLEER. This CDR3 contains 16 residues. V lost 0 bases, J lost 7 bases, and 9 bases stayed unmatched. The CDR3 DNA sequence: TGCGCCAGCAGCCAAGATATCGGGGGGATGATCAACATTCAGTACTTC. This sequence encodes CASSQDIGGMINIQYF.

This chain connects TRBV14 to TRBJ1-1, with 10 nucleotides matching TRBD1. The CDR3 is made up of 15 amino acids. Trimming cost V 4 bases and J 3 bases; bases outside gene matches: 5. The germline CDR1 and CDR2 sequences are SGHDN and FVKESK. CDR3 loop: CASSLRTGGYTEAFF. The CDR3, as DNA: TGTGCCAGCAGCCTGCGGACAGGGGGGTACACTGAAGCTTTCTTT. The whole variable domain, remainder taken from reference TRBV14 and TRBJ1-1, is EAGVTQFPSHSVIEKGQTVTLRCDPISGHDNLYWYRRVMGKEIKFLLHFVKESKQDESGMPNNRFLAERTGGTYSTLKVQPAELEDSGVYFCASSLRTGGYTEAFFGQGTRLTVV.

V gene TRBV6-5 combines with J gene TRBJ2-7; 8 bases match TRBD2. The CDR3 sequence is 15 residues long. Trimming removed 11 bases from V and 3 bases from J; junction bases left unmatched: 15. CDR1 MNHEY and CDR2 SVGAGI come from the germline V gene. The DNA of the CDR3 is TGTGCCTGCCAGTTTTTTGCTAGCGGGTTCTACGAGCAGTACTTC. Encoded protein: CACQFFASGFYEQYF.

The CDR3 loop reads CASSFRQGNQPQHF. The CDR3 DNA is TGTGCCAGCAGCTTCAGGCAGGGCAATCAGCCCCAGCATTTT. V and J are TRBV7-2 and TRBJ1-5; D unresolved. CDR1 SGHTA and CDR2 FQGNSA come from the germline V gene. CDR3 length: 14 residues. Trimming cost V 3 bases and J 2 bases, with 8 bases left between them.

This sequence joins TRBV1 and TRBJ2-7; the table's D gene call, TRBD1, was not cross checked with the DNA. TRBV1 is shown as a pseudogene. The length of the CDR3 is 16 residues. This CDR3 is CTSSRVRDRGHYEQYF. In DNA, the CDR3 is TGCACCAGCAGCCGAGTCCGGGACAGGGGGCATTACGAGCAGTACTTC.

The V and J genes are TRBV5-6 and TRBJ2-4; D perhaps matches TRBD1 (6 bases). The CDR3 runs to 14 residues. CDR1 SGHDT and CDR2 YYEEEE come from the germline V gene. V was cut by 4 bases and J by 6 bases, with 14 bases left in between. The CDR3 sequence: CASSPGGRGNIQYF. For the CDR3, the DNA is TGTGCCAGCAGCCCTGGTGGCAGGGGAAACATTCAGTACTTC.

This chain links TRBV9 with TRBJ2-3; 11 bases agree with TRBD2. Losses at the gene ends were 0 bases for V and 4 bases for J; bases not matched to a gene: 4. Germline CDR1 is SGDLS and CDR2 is YYNGEE. The CDR3 runs 16 residues. CDR3 bases: TGTGCCAGCAGCGTAGACCTAGCGGGAGGCCCAGATACGCAGTATTTT. Translated: CASSVDLAGGPDTQYF.